This TCR beta chain was sequenced for a study of T cells expressing NK-cell markers (dated by TCRdb to about 2020). As for the study more broadly: In sorted CD3+CD56+NKG2C+, CD3+CD56+NKG2C- and CD3+CD56-NKG2C+ T-cell subsets from eight donors, TCR beta-chain repertoires were profiled. Of the eight sequenced donors, seven were found to be HCMV-seropositive and one was found to be HCMV-seronegative. The study sequenced eight donors, all healthy volunteers chosen at random: three men and five women. Libraries were sequenced as 2 x 150 bp reads on Illumina HiSeq 2000/2500, MiSeq or NextSeq. The paper's findings and limits, for the study overall: Those dominant clonotypes were again the most abundant among CD3+CD56-NKG2C+ cells in four donors, at about 25-60.1%. For roughly six donors, the dominant CD3+CD56+NKG2C+ clonotypes were among the top 10 CD8+ clonotypes and accounted for roughly 1.0-7.5% of CD8+ T cells. Whether the expanded NKG2C-expressing T cell clones were specific for HCMV antigens remained unclear.

With respect to this clonotype: Its target antigen remains unknown.

Instrument on record: Illumina HiSeq 2000. TCR beta cDNA libraries were made by 5'RACE template switching that added a universal primer site and unique molecular identifiers. Synthesis of cDNA was primed from the TCR beta constant segment and was followed by two consecutive PCR amplification steps. The authors' analysis ran thus. Reads were demultiplexed and grouped by UMI with MIGEC, and clonotypes were assembled and quantified with MiTCR. To remove erroneous sequences, TCR cDNA sequences were retained only when supported by two or more reads. The tcR package was used for downstream repertoire analysis, and clonotypes were matched between fractions using CDR3 nucleotide sequence together with V segment. VDJmatch was used to annotate antigen specificity against VDJdb, with one amino acid substitution in CDR3 permitted. TCRdb reprocessed the public reads and reports one entry per CDR3 protein sequence, without DNA. The V and J calls, along with clone size, are taken from TCRdb and not from the paper's own processing. The table kept for this sample lists about 460,000 distinct CDR3 sequences. Approximately 1.5% of the sample goes to the ten largest clones.

HCMV-specific IgG was detected in serum with a commercial ELISA kit to determine HCMV serostatus. Peripheral blood mononuclear cells were isolated from blood by Ficoll density gradient centrifugation. CDR1 and CDR2, looked up from the germline V gene, are MNHEY and SVGAGI. Reading from cysteine to phenylalanine, the CDR3 counts 13 amino acids. There is no recorded DNA. What was sequenced was blood T cells: a sorted CD56 or NKG2C T cell subset, CD4+ or CD8+ T cells, or bulk PBMC T cells (not recorded which). The receptor was isolated from a woman between 50 and 59 years old in good health. Donor details come from another sample of the same person, matched by shared clones. The chain links TRBV6-5 with TRBJ2-1; TCRdb selects TRBD1, and the lack of DNA leaves this call unchecked. The CDR3 protein: CASSRTEAGEQFF.